Each of the 14 T cell receptor beta chains below was sequenced from the same sample in a study of low-dose radiotherapy and immunotherapy resistance in tumors. Primers targeting TRAV and TRBV primed first-strand cDNA, covering alpha and beta chains. The authors ran 15 to 20 PCR cycles to amplify TCRs with a constant-region primer and V-primer adapter. TCRdb used MiXCR to reprocess the reads, holding one entry per CDR3 protein. The table includes about 64,000 distinct CDR3 sequences, roughly 29% detected once. Stated time point: before trial treatment. The sample in question was PBMCs, obtained before treatment. The receptor source for this set is a male donor with rectosigmoid adenocarcinoma.

This clonotype was detected ten times or more. This chain uses TRBV2 with TRBJ2-1, with 9 bases matching TRBD1. Germline trimming cut 5 bases from V and 2 bases from J; bases unmatched to any gene: 4. The V gene's germline CDR1 is SNHLY and CDR2 FYNNEI. This CDR3 is 15 amino acids long. CDR3 loop: CASSSDRGTYNEQFF. The CDR3 DNA sequence: TGTGCCAGCAGTTCCGACAGGGGGACCTACAATGAGCAGTTCTTC.

Many counts were recorded for this clonotype. This chain connects TRBV24-1 to TRBJ2-2; 11 positions match TRBD1. Germline V CDR1 and CDR2: KGHDR, SFDVKD. The trim removed 3 bases at V and 6 bases at J, leaving 2 bases unmatched. CDR3 size: 15 residues. CDR3 coding DNA: TGTGCCACCAGTGATCCGGGACAGGGGGCCGGGGAGCTGTTTTTT. Translating gives CATSDPGQGAGELFF.

This clonotype was detected ten times or more. In DNA form, the CDR3 reads TGTGCCAGCAGTGTTGGTGGGATCACTGAAGCTTTCTTT. Protein sequence: CASSVGGITEAFF. V and J are TRBV25-1 and TRBJ1-1; D is undetermined. This CDR3 region has 13 residues. Germline-derived CDR1 and CDR2 are MGHDK and SYGVNS. Trimming stripped 4 bases from V and 4 bases from J, with 10 bases between.

On this clonotype: This is likely an artifact of a read error, given a far larger clone one base away. CDR3 coding DNA: TGTGCCAGCAAGGCGACAGGGGGCAAGCAGCCCCAGCATTTT. Its translation is CASKATGGKQPQHF. V gene TRBV28 combines with J gene TRBJ1-5, with 10 bases that match TRBD1. The CDR3 runs 14 residues. The V gene's germline CDR1 is MDHEN and CDR2 SYDVKM.

J is TRBJ2-1 and V is TRBV4-1, with D possibly TRBD1 on 8 matching bases. Germline assignment: CDR1 MGHRA and CDR2 YSYEKL. This CDR3 region has 16 residues. Deletions cut 8 bases from V and 0 bases from J, with 17 bases between. The CDR3 spells CASAKQGGGSYNEQFF. The DNA for the CDR3 is TGCGCCAGCGCGAAACAGGGGGGGGGCTCCTACAATGAGCAGTTCTTC.

This clonotype was counted many times. The rearrangement links TRBV19 to TRBJ2-7, with D possibly matching TRBD1 (5 bases). Trimming left V 5 bases short and J 3 bases short, with 14 bases between. The CDR3 runs 14 residues. CDR1 and CDR2 (germline): LNHDA, SQIVND (reference sequence). The CDR3 coding sequence is TGTGCCAGTAGTGAACAGGTGTTAAGCTACGAGCAGTACTTC. Protein sequence: CASSEQVLSYEQYF.

V and J are TRBV6-2 or TRBV6-3 and TRBJ2-1; D is unclear. In germline, CDR1 is MNHEY, CDR2 SVGEGT. V was pared by 2 bases and J by 1 base, with 9 bases between. CDR3 length equals 15 residues. The CDR3 spells CASSYDQESYNEQFF. The CDR3 region has the DNA TGTGCCAGCAGTTACGACCAGGAGTCCTACAATGAGCAGTTCTTC.

With respect to this clonotype: A far larger clone lies a single base away; this is likely a read error. The rearrangement joins TRBV7-9 to TRBJ2-1; no reliable D call. The CDR3 extends over 12 amino acids. Trimming took 2 bases from V and 10 from J, leaving 9 bases between them. Germline CDR1 is SEHNR and CDR2 is FQNEAQ (reference sequence). CDR3 sequence (DNA): TGTGCCAGCAGCTTAATGGACCTCGAGCAGTTCTTC. Protein sequence: CASSLMDLEQFF.

The chain employs TRBV6-8 and TRBJ2-2; D is uncertain. The CDR3 length is 14 residues. Germline-derived CDR1 and CDR2 are MNHGY and SAAAGT. Trimming removed 5 bases at V and 2 bases at J, with 9 bases between. This CDR3 is CASSVNQNTGELFF. CDR3 nucleotides: TGTGCCAGCAGTGTCAACCAAAACACCGGGGAGCTGTTTTTT.

This clonotype was observed many times. The J gene is TRBJ2-7, the V gene TRBV20-1; D perhaps matches TRBD2 (6 bases). The CDR3 is made up of 11 amino acids. The V gene's germline CDR1 is DFQATT and CDR2 SNEGSKA (reference sequence). Trimming removed 7 bases at V and 4 bases at J, with 11 bases between. CDR3 loop: CSGRAGYEQYF. CDR3 nucleotide sequence: TGCAGTGGACGGGCGGGGTACGAGCAGTACTTC.

This clonotype came up many times. The V and J genes are TRBV27 and TRBJ1-1; D is perhaps TRBD1 (5 bases). Trimming pared 7 bases from V and 1 base from J, leaving 13 bases between. Germline CDR1 is MNHEY and CDR2 is SMNVEV (reference sequence). This CDR3 is 14 amino acids long. The CDR3 region has the DNA TGTGCCAGCATCGCGGGACGCCGGAACACTGAAGCTTTCTTT. Protein sequence: CASIAGRRNTEAFF.

This clonotype was detected ten times or more. The chain uses TRBV12-3 or TRBV12-4 and TRBJ1-6, with a possible D match to TRBD1 (6 bases). With 6 bases removed from V and 9 bases from J, the gap between germline ends came to 15 bases. The CDR3 has 14 residues. This CDR3 is CASSLGGRGSPLHF. In nucleotides, the CDR3 is TGTGCCAGCAGCCTCGGGGGGCGCGGTTCACCCCTCCACTTT.

This clonotype has a count of ten or more. This chain connects TRBV19 to TRBJ2-3, with 11 bases that match TRBD2. V trimming: 6 bases; J trimming: 1 base; junction bases outside the gene matches: 3. This CDR3 has 15 amino acids. Germline V CDR1 and CDR2: LNHDA, SQIVND (reference sequence). The CDR3 DNA sequence: TGTGCCAGTAGACAGGGACTAGCGGGCACAGATACGCAGTATTTT. Amino acids: CASRQGLAGTDTQYF. Full variable domain (missing parts from reference TRBV19 and TRBJ2-3): DGGITQSPKYLFRKEGQNVTLSCEQNLNHDAMYWYRQDPGQGLRLIYYSQIVNDFQKGDIAEGYSVSREKKESFPLTVTSAQKNPTAFYLCASRQGLAGTDTQYFGPGTRLTVL.

The table lists this clonotype with many counts. This sequence joins TRBV6-2 or TRBV6-3 and TRBJ2-5; no clear D. From germline, CDR1 is MNHEY and CDR2 SVGEGT. Trimming shortened V by 3 bases and J by 5 bases, and 16 bases separated the two germline ends. The CDR3 is made up of 15 amino acids. In DNA form, the CDR3 reads TGTGCCAGCAGTTATTCCGGCAACCCGGAGGAGACCCAGTACTTC. Amino acid sequence: CASSYSGNPEETQYF.